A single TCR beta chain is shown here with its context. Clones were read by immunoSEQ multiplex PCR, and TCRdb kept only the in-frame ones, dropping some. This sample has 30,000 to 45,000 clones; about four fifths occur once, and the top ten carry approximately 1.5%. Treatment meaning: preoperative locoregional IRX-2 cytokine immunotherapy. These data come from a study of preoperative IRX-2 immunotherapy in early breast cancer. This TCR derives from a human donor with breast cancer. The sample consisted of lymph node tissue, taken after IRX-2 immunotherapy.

Here the CDR3 reads CASSLEGGASSTDTQYF. The CDR3 bases are TGTGCCAGCAGCCTCGAGGGGGGGGCCTCTAGCACAGATACGCAGTATTTT. V gene TRBV11-3 combines with J gene TRBJ2-3, with D maybe TRBD2 (7 bases). Germline lookup yields CDR1 SGHNT and CDR2 YENEEA. The CDR3 runs 17 residues. V was cut by 5 bases and J by 0 bases, with 18 bases left in between.